This T cell receptor (beta chain) was captured by sequencing in a study of blood T cell repertoires in COVID-19. Overall study context: Samples taken during acute and convalescent COVID-19 were collected in the United States, Italy and Spain.

Produced via immunoSEQ multiplex PCR; TCRdb's table is partial and in-frame only. The sample records about 170,000 clones, almost 85% being singletons. Germline assignment: CDR1 SNHLY and CDR2 FYNNEI. Deletions cut 6 bases from V and 4 bases from J, with 6 bases between. The CDR3 covers 11 residues. The specimen sequenced was peripheral blood. This TCR was recovered from an elderly woman with COVID-19, enrolled during active disease. The J gene is TRBJ1-2, the V gene TRBV2; D ambiguous. The CDR3 sequence is CASSEVYGYTF. CDR3 sequence (DNA): TGTGCCAGCAGCGAGGTCTATGGCTACACCTTC.